The 13 T cell receptor beta chains in this list originate from one sample, sequenced in a study of spatial heterogeneity in lung cancer (dated by TCRdb to the late 2010s). Libraries were constructed by 5' RACE. Reads for this sample came from a NextSeq 500. In-frame beta chains were kept once TCRdb had trimmed the public reads at Q25 with fastp and called clones with MiXCR. When rows share a CDR3 protein, they turn into one entry using the most common DNA and genes. For this sample the table gives some 23,000 distinct CDR3 sequences, of which roughly 8.6% were detected only once. The ten most abundant clones make up approximately 7.7% of the sample. Summary of the overall study and its limitations: The number of expanded intratumoral alpha and beta TCRs correlated with the tumor nonsynonymous mutation count.

The sample's time point label is to be understood as: sample taken at primary tumor resection. These TCRs are of unknown antigen specificity. This sample comprised lung tumor tissue, obtained at surgery. The receptors stem from a male donor with early-stage non-small cell lung cancer.

The sample holds a few counts of this clonotype. The chain recombines TRBV7-2 with TRBJ2-7; D unresolved. CDR3 length: 11 residues. V gave up 1 base and J gave up 6 bases, with 4 bases separating them. Germline V lookup: CDR1 SGHTA, CDR2 FQGNSA. As DNA, the CDR3 is TGTGCCAGCAGCTTAGAGCTCGAGCAGTACTTC. It specifies CASSLELEQYF.

This clonotype was counted ten times or more. The chain uses TRBV28 and TRBJ2-7; 8 nucleotides line up with TRBD1. CDR3 length equals 14 residues. Germline trimming cut 8 bases from V and 7 bases from J; bases unmatched to any gene: 13. Germline CDR1 and CDR2: MDHEN and SYDVKM. The CDR3 nucleotides read TGTGCCAGCCGTGTGGGGCAGGGGGCGCGAGAGCAGTACTTC. This sequence encodes CASRVGQGAREQYF.

This clonotype was counted a few times. The rearrangement uses TRBV5-4 and TRBJ2-2; 10 positions match TRBD2. In germline, CDR1 is SGHNT, CDR2 YYREEE (reference sequence). This CDR3 has 15 residues. The junction had 9 bases not matched to a gene; V was cut back by 6 bases and J by 7 bases. CDR3 coding DNA: TGTGCCAGCAAAAGAGCGGGAGGGCGTAACGGGGAGCTGTTTTTT. Its protein product is CASKRAGGRNGELFF.

On this clonotype itself: This may arise from a read error, as a much more abundant clone is one base away. This rearrangement joins TRBV7-6 to TRBJ2-2; D unclear. The CDR3 spans 12 residues. In germline, CDR1 is SGHVS, CDR2 FNYEAQ. CDR3 protein: CVSSSLAGELFF. The CDR3 DNA follows: TGTGTCAGCAGCTCATTAGCCGGGGAGCTGTTTTTT.

The CDR3 DNA follows: TGTGCCAGCAGCCAAGCCAGGGCCTACGAGCAGTACTTC. It is translated as CASSQARAYEQYF. V is TRBV3-1 and J is TRBJ2-7; TRBD1 might be the D (5 bases). Looked up from germline, CDR1 is LGHDT and CDR2 is YNNKEL (reference sequence). The CDR3 extends over 13 amino acids. Trimming left V 1 base short and J 2 bases short, with 6 bases between.

The sample holds many counts of this clonotype. V is TRBV7-3 and J is TRBJ2-1; D assignment may be TRBD1 or TRBD2 (6 bases each). CDR1 is SGHTA, CDR2 FQGTGA, per germline. This CDR3 is built from 15 residues. Trimming cost V 5 bases and J 6 bases, with 17 bases left between them. CDR3: CASSPHGGPFNEQFF. CDR3 DNA: TGTGCCAGCAGCCCACATGGGGGGCCCTTCAATGAGCAGTTCTTC. The full variable domain, its missing parts supplied by reference TRBV7-3 and TRBJ2-1, is GAGVSQTPSNKVTEKGKYVELRCDPISGHTALYWYRQSLGQGPEFLIYFQGTGAADDSGLPNDRFFAVRPEGSVSTLKIQRTERGDSAVYLCASSPHGGPFNEQFFGPGTRLTVL.

This clonotype came up many times. V and J are TRBV15 and TRBJ2-3; D possibly corresponds to TRBD2 (5 bases). In germline, CDR1 is LNHNV, CDR2 YYDKDF (reference sequence). The CDR3 runs 15 residues. Between the trimmed V and J ends, which lost 5 bases and 3 bases, there was a span of 15 bases. The CDR3 coding sequence is TGTGCCACCAGCTTCCCTCAAGCGGCAACAGATACGCAGTATTTT. Protein: CATSFPQAATDTQYF.

This clonotype appeared many times. The chain employs TRBV2 and TRBJ2-7; D possibly corresponds to TRBD2 (7 bases). V lost 2 bases, J lost 7 bases, and 18 bases lay in between. Germline V gene data show CDR1 as SNHLY and CDR2 as FYNNEI. The CDR3 length is 15 residues. CDR3 bases: TGTGCCAGCAGTGAAATGGGGGGGCGGCCTGGGGAGCAGTACTTC. As protein: CASSEMGGRPGEQYF.

The table lists this clonotype with many counts. This chain links TRBV29-1 with TRBJ2-3, with D possibly matching TRBD2 (6 bases). Germline loops: CDR1 SQVTM, CDR2 ANQGSEA. The ends were cut back, 1 base at V and 0 bases at J, with 11 bases in the middle. CDR3 size: 15 residues. This CDR3 reads CSVEVYGTSTDTQYF. CDR3 sequence (DNA): TGCAGCGTTGAAGTCTACGGGACTAGCACAGATACGCAGTATTTT.

This clonotype was counted many times. The CDR3 DNA is TGTGCCAGCAGTTACGAGGGGGGAACGCAGTATTTT. It specifies CASSYEGGTQYF. This sequence joins TRBV6-6 and TRBJ2-3, with D perhaps matching TRBD1 or TRBD2 (6 bases each). V gave up 2 bases and J gave up 9 bases, with 9 bases separating them. Germline-derived CDR1 and CDR2 are MNHNY and SVGAGI (reference sequence). The CDR3 has 12 residues.

The table lists this clonotype with many counts. This chain connects TRBV11-1 to TRBJ2-5, with unresolved D. Germline V CDR1 and CDR2: SGHAT, FQDESV (reference sequence). Between the trimmed V and J ends, which lost 3 bases and 7 bases, there was a span of 12 bases. This CDR3 comprises 13 residues. DNA for the CDR3: TGTGCCAGCAGCTTTGCGGCTTTGGGGACCCAGTACTTC. Amino acid sequence: CASSFAALGTQYF.

This clonotype was picked up a small number of times. The chain has TRBV7-8 and TRBJ2-7; 12 positions match TRBD1. Looked up from germline, CDR1 is SGHVS and CDR2 is FQNEAQ. V gave up 5 bases and J gave up 9 bases; unmatched junction bases: 8. The CDR3 runs to 14 residues. For the CDR3, the DNA is TGTGCCAGCAGCCCACCCACGGGACAGGGGGCGCAGTACTTC. Translation: CASSPPTGQGAQYF.

This clonotype was counted many times. This chain connects TRBV7-9 to TRBJ1-6; TRBD1 aligns across 7 bases. CDR1 SEHNR and CDR2 FQNEAQ come from the germline V gene (reference sequence). The CDR3 totals 15 residues. The trim removed 5 bases at V and 7 bases at J, leaving 8 bases unmatched. CDR3 sequence: CASSPSGGANSPLHF. Written as DNA, the CDR3 is TGTGCCAGCAGCCCATCAGGGGGGGCGAATTCACCCCTCCACTTT. The whole variable domain, filled in from reference TRBV7-9 and TRBJ1-6, reads DTGVSQNPRHKITKRGQNVTFRCDPISEHNRLYWYRQTLGQGPEFLTYFQNEAQLEKSRLLSDRFSAERPKGSFSTLEIQRTEQGDSAMYLCASSPSGGANSPLHFGNGTRLTVT.